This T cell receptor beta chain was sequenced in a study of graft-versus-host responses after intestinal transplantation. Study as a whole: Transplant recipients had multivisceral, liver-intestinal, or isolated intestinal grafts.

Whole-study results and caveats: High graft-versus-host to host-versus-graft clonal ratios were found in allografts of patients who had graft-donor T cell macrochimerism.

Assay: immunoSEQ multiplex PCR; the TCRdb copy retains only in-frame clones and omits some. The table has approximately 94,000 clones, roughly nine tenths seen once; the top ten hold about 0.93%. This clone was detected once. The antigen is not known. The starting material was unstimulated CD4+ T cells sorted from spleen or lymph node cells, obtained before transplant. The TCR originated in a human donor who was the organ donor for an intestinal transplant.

This CDR3 reads CASSNSLAVTDTQYF. The CDR3 region has the DNA TGTGCCAGTAGTAATTCTCTAGCGGTCACAGATACGCAGTATTTT. V gene TRBV19 combines with J gene TRBJ2-3, with 7 bases lining up with TRBD2. The germline V gene has CDR1 LNHDA and CDR2 SQIVND (reference sequence). The CDR3 contains 15 residues. Trimming cost V 4 bases and J 2 bases; bases outside gene matches: 6.